Below are 23 T cell receptor beta chains sequenced from a single sample in a study of T cells in Graves' hyperthyroidism and ophthalmopathy. Amplification yielded TCR beta CDR3 regions, with RNA transcripts as the source. Carried out on the TCR CDR3, a first-round RT-PCR used the HTBI primer set. TCRdb reprocessed the multiplex PCR reads with MiXCR, giving one entry per CDR3 protein. The data hold a few hundred thousand distinct CDR3 sequences, with around 15% observed a single time. The sequenced sample consisted of blood. These receptors originate from a woman aged 40 to 50 with Graves' hyperthyroidism.

The V and J genes are TRBV19 and TRBJ2-2, with a tentative D call TRBD2 (5 bases). Germline assignment: CDR1 LNHDA and CDR2 SQIVND (reference sequence). The V end lost 6 bases, the J end lost 2 bases, and 13 bases lay between the germline ends. This CDR3 is 15 amino acids long. The CDR3 here is CASRWESANTGELFF. The CDR3 bases are TGTGCCAGTAGATGGGAGTCAGCCAACACCGGGGAGCTGTTTTTT.

This clonotype was found many times. The chain employs TRBV2 and TRBJ2-1; D call uncertain. Per germline, CDR1 SNHLY and CDR2 FYNNEI. V was trimmed by 3 bases and J by 3 bases, leaving 12 bases between them. The CDR3 loop spans 15 amino acids. The CDR3 nucleotides read TGTGCCAGCAGTGATGGGCAGAACTACTACAATGAGCAGTTCTTC. Its protein product is CASSDGQNYYNEQFF.

CDR3 loop: CSASGTSGTMLGTQYF. Written as DNA, the CDR3 is TGCAGTGCTTCCGGGACTAGCGGGACGATGCTGGGGACCCAGTACTTC. V and J are TRBV20-1 and TRBJ2-5; 13 bases fit TRBD2. Per germline, CDR1 DFQATT and CDR2 SNEGSKA (reference sequence). This CDR3 region has 16 residues. V shed 5 bases, J shed 7 bases, and the junction held 13 bases outside the gene matches.

There are many counts of this clonotype. The rearrangement joins TRBV30 to TRBJ2-5; possibly TRBD2 for D (5 bases). CDR1 is GTSNPN and CDR2 is SVGIG in the germline V gene (reference sequence). V gave up 0 bases and J gave up 2 bases, with 13 bases separating them. This CDR3 is 15 amino acids long. The CDR3 DNA follows: TGTGCCTGGAGTGTACTAAATGAGCGGCAAGAGACCCAGTACTTC. It specifies CAWSVLNERQETQYF.

This chain joins TRBV5-1 and TRBJ1-3; D is uncertain. The CDR3 extends over 14 amino acids. Germline loops: CDR1 SGHRS, CDR2 YFSETQ. The V gene lost 3 bases and the J gene lost 2 bases, with 9 bases spanning the gap. CDR3 sequence: CASSSNGAGNTIYF. The CDR3 DNA reads as TGCGCCAGCAGCTCCAACGGGGCTGGAAACACCATATATTTT. Full variable domain (outside the CDR3, taken from reference TRBV5-1 and TRBJ1-3): KAGVTQTPRYLIKTRGQQVTLSCSPISGHRSVSWYQQTPGQGLQFLFEYFSETQRNKGNFPGRFSGRQFSNSRSEMNVSTLELGDSALYLCASSSNGAGNTIYFGEGSWLTVV.

The V call is TRBV29-1, the J call TRBJ1-5, with D perhaps matching TRBD1 (5 bases). The germline gives CDR1 SQVTM, CDR2 ANQGSEA. Trimming removed 3 bases at V and 0 bases at J, with 15 bases between. The CDR3 has 16 amino acids. The CDR3 DNA reads as TGCAGCGTTGAGGCTGGGGGGGTGTATAGCAATCAGCCCCAGCATTTT. It translates to CSVEAGGVYSNQPQHF.

The table lists this clonotype with a few counts. V and J are TRBV2 and TRBJ1-5; D is undetermined. Trimming took 3 bases from V and 2 from J, leaving 11 bases between them. CDR1 is SNHLY, CDR2 FYNNEI, per germline. The CDR3 is made up of 15 amino acids. This chain's CDR3 is CASSDPAWGNQPQHF. In DNA, the CDR3 is TGTGCCAGCAGTGATCCCGCCTGGGGCAATCAGCCCCAGCATTTT.

This clonotype turned up a few times. The gene calls are TRBV28 and TRBJ2-7; D possibly corresponds to TRBD2 (5 bases). CDR3 length: 14 amino acids. Germline loops: CDR1 MDHEN, CDR2 SYDVKM. V was cut by 2 bases and J by 5 bases, with 13 bases left in between. CDR3 sequence: CASSLRGPKDEQYF. CDR3 coding DNA: TGTGCCAGCAGTTTAAGAGGGCCTAAAGACGAGCAGTACTTC.

This clonotype was picked up a small number of times. The chain links TRBV5-1 to TRBJ2-5, with unresolved D. Looked up from germline, CDR1 is SGHRS and CDR2 is YFSETQ. With 1 base removed from V and 5 bases from J, the gap between germline ends came to 9 bases. The CDR3 contains 13 residues. For the CDR3, the DNA is TGCGCCAGCAGCTTGCGGCCAGGCGAGACCCAGTACTTC. The encoded protein is CASSLRPGETQYF.

This clonotype was recorded at least ten times. The chain couples TRBV6-1 to TRBJ1-1; 8 positions match TRBD1. This CDR3 has 15 residues. The ends lost 8 bases at V and 2 bases at J; junction bases unmatched: 10. The germline V gene encodes CDR1 MNHNS and CDR2 SASEGT. The CDR3: CASLKVQGANTEAFF. CDR3 coding DNA: TGTGCCAGCTTGAAGGTGCAGGGGGCAAACACTGAAGCTTTCTTT.

This clonotype came up many times. The genes are TRBV6-1 and TRBJ1-1; D remains ambiguous. The CDR3 sequence is 15 residues long. Germline V gene lookup returns CDR1 MNHNS and CDR2 SASEGT. Trimming shortened V by 5 bases and J by 1 base, and 14 bases separated the two germline ends. For the CDR3, the DNA is TGTGCCAGCAGTTTGCCTGGCGGTACGAACACTGAAGCTTTCTTT. Its protein is CASSLPGGTNTEAFF.

This clonotype has a count of ten or more. The CDR3: CASGGLSTGELFF. The CDR3 DNA sequence: TGTGCCAGCGGGGGACTTAGCACCGGGGAGCTGTTTTTT. The rearrangement uses TRBV2 and TRBJ2-2, with D perhaps TRBD2 (6 bases). Germline CDR1 is SNHLY and CDR2 is FYNNEI. This CDR3 comprises 13 residues. V was trimmed by 8 bases and J by 4 bases, leaving 11 bases between them.

The rearrangement joins TRBV7-9 to TRBJ2-7, with D possibly matching TRBD1 (7 bases). The ends were cut back, 2 bases at V and 5 bases at J, with 25 bases in the middle. Per germline, CDR1 SEHNR and CDR2 FQNEAQ (reference sequence). The CDR3 consists of 18 residues. The CDR3, as DNA: TGTGCCAGCAGCTTACTTGGAGGAGGGGGCGGTCGGAACCACGAGCAGTACTTC. Amino acids: CASSLLGGGGGRNHEQYF.

The chain employs TRBV20-1 and TRBJ2-7; 8 bases align to TRBD2. With V trimmed by 4 bases and J by 3 bases, 5 bases remained unmatched. CDR1 is DFQATT, CDR2 SNEGSKA, per germline (reference sequence). The CDR3 runs to 13 residues. The CDR3 DNA sequence: TGCAGTGCTACTAGCGGGCTTCTCTACGAGCAGTACTTC. Amino acids: CSATSGLLYEQYF.

This clonotype was observed many times. This rearrangement joins TRBV6-1 to TRBJ1-2; D uncertain. Between the trimmed V and J ends, which lost 6 bases and 4 bases, there was a span of 18 bases. Germline values: CDR1 MNHNS, CDR2 SASEGT. This CDR3 is built from 15 residues. In DNA, the CDR3 is TGTGCCAGCAGCTATTCTGCAGGTCCCTCCTATGGCTACACCTTC. It yields the protein CASSYSAGPSYGYTF.

This clonotype showed up many times. The V call is TRBV28, the J call TRBJ2-1; D not resolved. Germline V CDR1 and CDR2: MDHEN, SYDVKM. The length of the CDR3 is 11 residues. Trimming stripped 4 bases from V and 9 bases from J, with 7 bases between. The CDR3 DNA follows: TGTGCCAGCAGTTCATGGCGTGAGCAGTTCTTC. As protein: CASSSWREQFF.

In its sample, this clonotype was seen many times. The V call is TRBV2, the J call TRBJ2-1; D is unclear. The CDR3 is 14 amino acids. With 1 base removed from V and 3 bases from J, the gap between germline ends came to 7 bases. From germline, CDR1 is SNHLY and CDR2 FYNNEI. This CDR3 is CASSEGTLYNEQFF. The CDR3 coding sequence is TGTGCCAGCAGTGAAGGGACCCTCTACAATGAGCAGTTCTTC. Full variable domain (remainder filled in from reference TRBV2 and TRBJ2-1): EPEVTQTPSHQVTQMGQEVILRCVPISNHLYFYWYRQILGQKVEFLVSFYNNEISEKSEIFDDQFSVERPDGSNFTLKIRSTKLEDSAMYFCASSEGTLYNEQFFGPGTRLTVL.

This clonotype was counted many times. The chain recombines TRBV20-1 with TRBJ1-6, with 7 bases matching TRBD1. This CDR3 is 14 amino acids long. Trimming took 5 bases from V and 3 from J; bases not matched to a gene: 4. Germline V gene data show CDR1 as DFQATT and CDR2 as SNEGSKA (reference sequence). The DNA for the CDR3 is TGCAGTGCTCGGCAGGGGGACTATAATTCACCCCTCCACTTT. Its translation: CSARQGDYNSPLHF.

This clonotype was counted at least ten times. The gene calls are TRBV7-3 and TRBJ2-1; D possibly corresponds to TRBD1 (6 bases). This CDR3 region has 13 residues. Trimming took off 6 bases at V and 6 bases at J, with 12 bases between the two ends. The germline gives CDR1 SGHTA, CDR2 FQGTGA. The chain's CDR3 is CASSLSGANEQFF. The CDR3 DNA is TGTGCCAGCAGTTTATCAGGGGCCAATGAGCAGTTCTTC. The full variable domain, its missing parts supplied by reference TRBV7-3 and TRBJ2-1, is GAGVSQTPSNKVTEKGKYVELRCDPISGHTALYWYRQSLGQGPEFLIYFQGTGAADDSGLPNDRFFAVRPEGSVSTLKIQRTERGDSAVYLCASSLSGANEQFFGPGTRLTVL.

Ten or more counts support this clonotype. The J gene is TRBJ2-1, the V gene TRBV20-1; 16 bases align to TRBD2. V lost 2 bases, J lost 1 base, and 8 bases stayed unmatched. The CDR3 spans 19 residues. Per germline, CDR1 DFQATT and CDR2 SNEGSKA (reference sequence). CDR3: CSARRGLAGGPGSYNEQFF. The CDR3 DNA is TGCAGTGCTAGACGGGGACTAGCGGGAGGGCCGGGGTCCTACAATGAGCAGTTCTTC.

This clonotype was detected many times. This chain links TRBV30 with TRBJ2-4; D possibly uses TRBD1 or TRBD2 (5 bases each). Trimming cost V 7 bases and J 9 bases, with 22 bases left between them. The V gene's germline CDR1 is GTSNPN and CDR2 SVGIG (reference sequence). The CDR3 covers 14 residues. The CDR3 DNA is TGTGCCTCGGGATTTGGGGGAGAAAACGGCATTCAGTACTTC. Translating it yields CASGFGGENGIQYF.

This clonotype was found many times. CDR3 bases: TGTGCCACCAGTGACTTGGACAGGCGGCCGGGCTATGGCTACACCTTC. Translated: CATSDLDRRPGYGYTF. The rearrangement links TRBV24-1 to TRBJ1-2; TRBD1 aligns across 7 bases. J lost 4 bases, V lost 4 bases, and 11 bases had no gene match. The germline V gene has CDR1 KGHDR and CDR2 SFDVKD. The CDR3 spans 16 residues.

This clonotype showed up many times. J is TRBJ1-6 and V is TRBV5-1; TRBD1 aligns across 8 bases. Germline CDR1 reads SGHRS; CDR2 reads YFSETQ. The length of the CDR3 is 16 residues. V shed 0 bases and J 8 bases; nucleotides not matched to a gene: 7. DNA of the CDR3: TGCGCCAGCAGCTTGGCCCCCAGGGGACAGGATTCACCCCTCCACTTT. Protein sequence: CASSLAPRGQDSPLHF.